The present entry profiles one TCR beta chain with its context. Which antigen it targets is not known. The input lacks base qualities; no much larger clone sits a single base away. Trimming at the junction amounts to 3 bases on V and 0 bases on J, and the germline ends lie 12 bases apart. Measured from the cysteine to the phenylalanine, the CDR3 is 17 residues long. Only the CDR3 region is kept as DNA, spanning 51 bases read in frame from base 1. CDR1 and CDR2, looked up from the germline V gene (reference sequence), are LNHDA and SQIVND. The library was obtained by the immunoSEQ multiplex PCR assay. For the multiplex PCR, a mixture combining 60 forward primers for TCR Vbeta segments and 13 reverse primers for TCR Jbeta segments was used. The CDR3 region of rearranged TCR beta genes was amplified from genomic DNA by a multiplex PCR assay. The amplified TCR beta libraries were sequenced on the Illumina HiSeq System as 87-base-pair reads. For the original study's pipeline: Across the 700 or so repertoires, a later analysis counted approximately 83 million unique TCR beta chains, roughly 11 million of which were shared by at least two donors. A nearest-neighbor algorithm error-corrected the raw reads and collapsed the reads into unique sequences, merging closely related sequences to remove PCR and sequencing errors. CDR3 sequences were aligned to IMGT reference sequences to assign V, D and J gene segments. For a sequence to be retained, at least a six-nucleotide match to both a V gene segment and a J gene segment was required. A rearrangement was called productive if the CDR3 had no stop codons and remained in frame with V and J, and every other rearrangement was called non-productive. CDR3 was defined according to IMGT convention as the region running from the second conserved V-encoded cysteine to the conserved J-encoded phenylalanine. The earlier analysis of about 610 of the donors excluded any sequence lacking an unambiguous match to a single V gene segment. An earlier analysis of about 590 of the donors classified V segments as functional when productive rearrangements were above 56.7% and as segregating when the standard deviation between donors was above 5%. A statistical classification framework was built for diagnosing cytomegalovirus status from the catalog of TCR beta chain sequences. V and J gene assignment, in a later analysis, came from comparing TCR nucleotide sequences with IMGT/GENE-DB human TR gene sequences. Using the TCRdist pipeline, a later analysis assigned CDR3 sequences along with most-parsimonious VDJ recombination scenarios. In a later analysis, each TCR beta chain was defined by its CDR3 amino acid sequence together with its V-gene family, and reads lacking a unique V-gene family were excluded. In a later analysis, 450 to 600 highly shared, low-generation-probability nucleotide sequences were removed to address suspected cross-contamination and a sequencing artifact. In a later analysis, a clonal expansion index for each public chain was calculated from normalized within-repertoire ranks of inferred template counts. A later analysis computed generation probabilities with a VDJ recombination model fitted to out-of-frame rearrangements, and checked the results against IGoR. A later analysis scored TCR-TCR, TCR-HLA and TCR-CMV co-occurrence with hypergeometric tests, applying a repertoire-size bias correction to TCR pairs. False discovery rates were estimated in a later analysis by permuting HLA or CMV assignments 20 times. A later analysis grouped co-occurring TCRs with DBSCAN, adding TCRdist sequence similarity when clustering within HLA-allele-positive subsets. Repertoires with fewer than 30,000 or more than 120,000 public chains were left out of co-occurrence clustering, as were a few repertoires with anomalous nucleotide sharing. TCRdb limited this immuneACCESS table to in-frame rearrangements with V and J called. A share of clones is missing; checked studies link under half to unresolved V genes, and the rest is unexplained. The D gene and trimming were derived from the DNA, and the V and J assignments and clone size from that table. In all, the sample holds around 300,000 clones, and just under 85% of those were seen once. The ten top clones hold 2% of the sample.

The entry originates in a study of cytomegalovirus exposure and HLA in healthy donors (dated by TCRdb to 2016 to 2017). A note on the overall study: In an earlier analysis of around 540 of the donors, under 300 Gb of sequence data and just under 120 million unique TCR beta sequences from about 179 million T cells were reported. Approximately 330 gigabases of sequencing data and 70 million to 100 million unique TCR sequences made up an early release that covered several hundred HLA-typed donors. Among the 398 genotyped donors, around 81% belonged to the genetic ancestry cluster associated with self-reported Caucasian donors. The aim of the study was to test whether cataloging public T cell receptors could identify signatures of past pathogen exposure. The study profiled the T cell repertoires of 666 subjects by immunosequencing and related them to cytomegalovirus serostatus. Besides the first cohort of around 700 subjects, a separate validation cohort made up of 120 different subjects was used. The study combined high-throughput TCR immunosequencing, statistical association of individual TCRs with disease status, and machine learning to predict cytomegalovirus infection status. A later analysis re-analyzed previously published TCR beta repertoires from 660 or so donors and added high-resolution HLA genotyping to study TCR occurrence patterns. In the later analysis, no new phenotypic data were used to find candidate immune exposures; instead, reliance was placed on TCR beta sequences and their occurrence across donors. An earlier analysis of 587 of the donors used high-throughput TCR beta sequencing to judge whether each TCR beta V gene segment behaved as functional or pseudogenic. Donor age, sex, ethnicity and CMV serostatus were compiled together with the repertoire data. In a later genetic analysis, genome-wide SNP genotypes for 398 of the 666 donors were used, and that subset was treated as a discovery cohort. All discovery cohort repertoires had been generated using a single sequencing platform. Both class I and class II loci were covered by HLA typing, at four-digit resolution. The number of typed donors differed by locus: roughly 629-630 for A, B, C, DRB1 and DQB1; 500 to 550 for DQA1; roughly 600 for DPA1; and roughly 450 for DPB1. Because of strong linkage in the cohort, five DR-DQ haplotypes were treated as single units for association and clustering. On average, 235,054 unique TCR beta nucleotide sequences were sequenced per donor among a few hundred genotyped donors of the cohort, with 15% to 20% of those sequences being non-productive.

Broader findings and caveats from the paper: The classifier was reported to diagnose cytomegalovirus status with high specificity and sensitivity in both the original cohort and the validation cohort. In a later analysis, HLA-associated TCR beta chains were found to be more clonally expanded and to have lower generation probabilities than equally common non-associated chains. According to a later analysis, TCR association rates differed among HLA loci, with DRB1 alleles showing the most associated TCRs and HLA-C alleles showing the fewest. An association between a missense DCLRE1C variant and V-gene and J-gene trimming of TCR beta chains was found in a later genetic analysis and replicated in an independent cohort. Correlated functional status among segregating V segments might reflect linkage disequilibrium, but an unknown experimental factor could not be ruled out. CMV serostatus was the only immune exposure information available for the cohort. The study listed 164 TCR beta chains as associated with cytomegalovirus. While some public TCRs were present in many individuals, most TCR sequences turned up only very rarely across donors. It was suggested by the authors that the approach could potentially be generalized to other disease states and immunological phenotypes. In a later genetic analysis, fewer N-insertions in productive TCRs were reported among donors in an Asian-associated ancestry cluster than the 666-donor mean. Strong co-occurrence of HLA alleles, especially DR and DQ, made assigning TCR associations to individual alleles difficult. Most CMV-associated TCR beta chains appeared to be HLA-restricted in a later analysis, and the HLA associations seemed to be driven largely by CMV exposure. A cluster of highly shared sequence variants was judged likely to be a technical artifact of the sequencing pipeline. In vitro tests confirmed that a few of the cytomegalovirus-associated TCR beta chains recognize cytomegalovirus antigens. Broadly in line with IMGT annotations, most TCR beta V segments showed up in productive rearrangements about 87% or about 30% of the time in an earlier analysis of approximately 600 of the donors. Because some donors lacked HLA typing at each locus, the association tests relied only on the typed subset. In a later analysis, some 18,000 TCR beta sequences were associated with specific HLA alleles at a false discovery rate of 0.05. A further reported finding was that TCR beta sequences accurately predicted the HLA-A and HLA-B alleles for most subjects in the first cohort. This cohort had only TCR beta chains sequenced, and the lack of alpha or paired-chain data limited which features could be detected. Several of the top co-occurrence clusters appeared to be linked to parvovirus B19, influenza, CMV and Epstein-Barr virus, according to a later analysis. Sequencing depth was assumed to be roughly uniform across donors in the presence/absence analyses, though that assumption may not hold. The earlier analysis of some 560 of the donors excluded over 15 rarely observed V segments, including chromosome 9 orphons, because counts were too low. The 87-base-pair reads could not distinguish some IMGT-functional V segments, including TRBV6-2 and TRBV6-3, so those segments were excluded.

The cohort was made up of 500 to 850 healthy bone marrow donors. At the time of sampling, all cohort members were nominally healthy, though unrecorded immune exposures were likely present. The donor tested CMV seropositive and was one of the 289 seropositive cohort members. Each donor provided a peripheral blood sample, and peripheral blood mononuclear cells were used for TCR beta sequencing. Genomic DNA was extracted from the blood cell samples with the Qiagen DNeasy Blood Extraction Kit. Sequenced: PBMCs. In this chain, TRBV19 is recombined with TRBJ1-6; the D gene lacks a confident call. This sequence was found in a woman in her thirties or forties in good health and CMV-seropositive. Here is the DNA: TGTGCCAGTAGTATTTGGAGACTAGACTCCTATAATTCACCCCTCCACTTT. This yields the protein CASSIWRLDSYNSPLHF.